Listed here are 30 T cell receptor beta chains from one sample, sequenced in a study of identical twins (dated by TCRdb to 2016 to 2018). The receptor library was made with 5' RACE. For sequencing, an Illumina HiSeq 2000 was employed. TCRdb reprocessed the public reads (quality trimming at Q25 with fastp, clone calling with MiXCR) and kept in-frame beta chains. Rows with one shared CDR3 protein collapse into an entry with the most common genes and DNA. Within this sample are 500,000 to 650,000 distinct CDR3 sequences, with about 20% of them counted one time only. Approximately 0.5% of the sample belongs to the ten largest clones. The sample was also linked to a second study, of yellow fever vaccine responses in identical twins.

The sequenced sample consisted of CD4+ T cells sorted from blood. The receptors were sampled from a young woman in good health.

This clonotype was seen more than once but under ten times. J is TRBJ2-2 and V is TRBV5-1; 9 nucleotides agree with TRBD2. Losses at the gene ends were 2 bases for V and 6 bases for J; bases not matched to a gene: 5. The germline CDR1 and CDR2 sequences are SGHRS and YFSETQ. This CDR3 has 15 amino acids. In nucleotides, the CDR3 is TGCGCCAGCAGCTTTGTAGCGGGAGTTGCCGGGGAGCTGTTTTTT. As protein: CASSFVAGVAGELFF.

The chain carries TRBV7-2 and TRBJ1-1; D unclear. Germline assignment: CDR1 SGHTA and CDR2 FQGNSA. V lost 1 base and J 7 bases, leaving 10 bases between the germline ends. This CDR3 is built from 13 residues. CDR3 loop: CASSLVNGLEAFF. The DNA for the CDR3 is TGTGCCAGCAGCTTAGTAAATGGGCTTGAAGCTTTCTTT.

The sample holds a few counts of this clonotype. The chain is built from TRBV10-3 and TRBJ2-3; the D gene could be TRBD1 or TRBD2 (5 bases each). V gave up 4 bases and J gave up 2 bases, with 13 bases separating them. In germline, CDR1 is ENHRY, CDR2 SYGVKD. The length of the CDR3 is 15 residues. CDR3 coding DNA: TGTGCCATCAGTGGTGTTATAGGGACCACAGATACGCAGTATTTT. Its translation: CAISGVIGTTDTQYF.

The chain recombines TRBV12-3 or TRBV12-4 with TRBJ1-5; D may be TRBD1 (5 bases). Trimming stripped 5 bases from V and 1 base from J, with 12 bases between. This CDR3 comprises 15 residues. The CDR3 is CASSTDRLSNQPQHF. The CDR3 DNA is TGTGCCAGCAGTACAGACAGATTAAGCAATCAGCCCCAGCATTTT.

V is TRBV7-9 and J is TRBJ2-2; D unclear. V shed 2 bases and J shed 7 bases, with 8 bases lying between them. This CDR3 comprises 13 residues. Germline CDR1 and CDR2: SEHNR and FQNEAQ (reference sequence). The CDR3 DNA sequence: TGTGCCAGCAGCTTAATTGGTGGCGGGGAGCTGTTTTTT. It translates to CASSLIGGGELFF.

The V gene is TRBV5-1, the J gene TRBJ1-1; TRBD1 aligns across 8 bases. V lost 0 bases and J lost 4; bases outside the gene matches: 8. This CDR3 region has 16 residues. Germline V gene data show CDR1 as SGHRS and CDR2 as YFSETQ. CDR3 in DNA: TGCGCCAGCAGCTTGGTAAATGACAGGGGCGCCACTGAAGCTTTCTTT. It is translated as CASSLVNDRGATEAFF.

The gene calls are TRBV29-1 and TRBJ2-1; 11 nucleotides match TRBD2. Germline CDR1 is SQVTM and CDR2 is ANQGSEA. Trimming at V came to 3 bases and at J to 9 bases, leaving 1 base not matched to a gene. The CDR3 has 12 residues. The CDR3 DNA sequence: TGCAGCGTTGACCTAGCGGGAGGTGAGCAGTTCTTC. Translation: CSVDLAGGEQFF.

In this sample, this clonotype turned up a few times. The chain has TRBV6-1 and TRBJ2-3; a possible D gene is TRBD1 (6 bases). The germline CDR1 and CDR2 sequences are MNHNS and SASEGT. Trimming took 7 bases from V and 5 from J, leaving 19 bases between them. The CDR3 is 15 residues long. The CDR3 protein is CASTSLGQGRDTQYF. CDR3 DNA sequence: TGTGCCAGCACATCCTTAGGGCAGGGGAGAGATACGCAGTATTTT.

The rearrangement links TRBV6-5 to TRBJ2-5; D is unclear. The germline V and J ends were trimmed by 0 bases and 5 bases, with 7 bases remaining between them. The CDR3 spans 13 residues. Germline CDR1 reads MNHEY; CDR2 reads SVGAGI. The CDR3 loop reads CASSYSRLETQYF. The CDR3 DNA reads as TGTGCCAGCAGTTACTCCAGGTTGGAGACCCAGTACTTC.

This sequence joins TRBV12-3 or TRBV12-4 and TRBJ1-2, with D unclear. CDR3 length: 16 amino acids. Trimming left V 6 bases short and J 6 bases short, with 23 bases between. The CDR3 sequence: CASSRNRAQRDNGYTF. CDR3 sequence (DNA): TGTGCCAGCAGCCGGAACCGGGCCCAAAGGGATAATGGCTACACCTTC.

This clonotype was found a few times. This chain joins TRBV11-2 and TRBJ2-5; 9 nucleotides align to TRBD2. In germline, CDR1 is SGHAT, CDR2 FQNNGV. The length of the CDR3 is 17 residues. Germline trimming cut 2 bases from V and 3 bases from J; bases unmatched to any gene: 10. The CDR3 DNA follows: TGTGCCAGCAGCTTAAGCAGGGGGGTAGCGGGAGAAGAGACCCAGTACTTC. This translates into CASSLSRGVAGEETQYF.

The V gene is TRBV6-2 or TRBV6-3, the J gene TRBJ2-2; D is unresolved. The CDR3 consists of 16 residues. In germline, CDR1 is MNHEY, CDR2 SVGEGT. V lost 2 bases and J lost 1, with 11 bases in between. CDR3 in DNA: TGTGCCAGCAGTTACAGATCACCTCTGAACACCGGGGAGCTGTTTTTT. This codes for CASSYRSPLNTGELFF.

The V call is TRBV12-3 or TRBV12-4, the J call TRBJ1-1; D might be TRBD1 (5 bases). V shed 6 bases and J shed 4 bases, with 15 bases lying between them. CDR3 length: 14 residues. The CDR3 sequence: CASSPSGVSTEAFF. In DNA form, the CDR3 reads TGTGCCAGCAGCCCGTCGGGGGTATCCACTGAAGCTTTCTTT.

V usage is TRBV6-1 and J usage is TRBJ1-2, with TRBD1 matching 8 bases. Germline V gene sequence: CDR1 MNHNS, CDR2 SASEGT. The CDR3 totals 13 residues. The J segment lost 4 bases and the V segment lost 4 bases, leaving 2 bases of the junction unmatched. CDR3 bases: TGTGCCAGCAGTGCCGGGACAGGCTATGGCTACACCTTC. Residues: CASSAGTGYGYTF.

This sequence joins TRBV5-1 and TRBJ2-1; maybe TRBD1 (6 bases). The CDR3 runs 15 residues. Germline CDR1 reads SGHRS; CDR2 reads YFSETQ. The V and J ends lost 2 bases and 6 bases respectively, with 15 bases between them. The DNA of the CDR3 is TGCGCCAGCAGCTTCCGGGACATAGGGCTCAATGAGCAGTTCTTC. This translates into CASSFRDIGLNEQFF.

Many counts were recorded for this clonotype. The CDR3 DNA reads TGTGCCAGCAGTTTACGACAGGGCACTGGAAACACCATATATTTT. This sequence encodes CASSLRQGTGNTIYF. The chain carries TRBV28 and TRBJ1-3; TRBD1 matches 7 bases. Germline V CDR1 and CDR2: MDHEN, SYDVKM. V was pared by 2 bases and J by 2 bases, with 3 bases of the junction left unmatched. This CDR3 comprises 15 residues.

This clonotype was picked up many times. CDR3 nucleotides: TGTGCCAGCAGTTTAAGTATTAGCGGGAATCCCTACGAGCAGTACTTC. Translated, it gives CASSLSISGNPYEQYF. This chain joins TRBV12-3 or TRBV12-4 and TRBJ2-7; the match to TRBD2 covers 8 bases. The CDR3 is made up of 16 amino acids. V was clipped by 2 bases and J by 2 bases; unmatched bases: 8.

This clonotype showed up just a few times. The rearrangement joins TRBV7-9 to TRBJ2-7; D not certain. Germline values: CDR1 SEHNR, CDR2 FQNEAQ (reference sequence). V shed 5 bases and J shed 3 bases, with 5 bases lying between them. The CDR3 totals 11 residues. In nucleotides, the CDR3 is TGTGCCAGCAGCGCCCACTACGAGCAGTACTTC. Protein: CASSAHYEQYF.

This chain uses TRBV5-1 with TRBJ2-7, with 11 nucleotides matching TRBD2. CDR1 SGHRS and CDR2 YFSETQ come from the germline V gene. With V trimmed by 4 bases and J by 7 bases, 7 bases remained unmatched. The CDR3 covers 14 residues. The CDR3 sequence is CASSLLAGVREQYF. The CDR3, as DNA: TGCGCCAGCAGCCTACTAGCGGGAGTACGGGAGCAGTACTTC.

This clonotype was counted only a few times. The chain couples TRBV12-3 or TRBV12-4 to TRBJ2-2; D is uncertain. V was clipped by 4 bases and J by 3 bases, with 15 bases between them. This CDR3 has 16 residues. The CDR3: CASSSTTTSYTGELFF. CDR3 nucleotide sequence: TGTGCCAGCAGTTCAACCACAACGTCCTACACCGGGGAGCTGTTTTTT.

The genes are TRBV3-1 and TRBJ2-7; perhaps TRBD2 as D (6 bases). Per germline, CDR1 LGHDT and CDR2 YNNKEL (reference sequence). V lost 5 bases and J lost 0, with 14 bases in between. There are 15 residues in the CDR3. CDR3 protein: CASSETGTPSYEQYF. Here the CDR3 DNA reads TGTGCCAGCAGCGAAACGGGGACTCCCTCCTACGAGCAGTACTTC.

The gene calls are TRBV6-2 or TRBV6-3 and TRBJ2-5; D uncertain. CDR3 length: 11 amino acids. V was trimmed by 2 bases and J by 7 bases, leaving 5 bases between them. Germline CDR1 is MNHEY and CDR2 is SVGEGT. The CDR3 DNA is TGTGCCAGCAGTTACCCGGGGACCCAGTACTTC. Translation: CASSYPGTQYF.

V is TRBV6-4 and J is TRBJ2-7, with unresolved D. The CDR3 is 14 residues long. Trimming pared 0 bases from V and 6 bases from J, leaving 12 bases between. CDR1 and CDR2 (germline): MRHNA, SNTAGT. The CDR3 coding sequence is TGTGCCAGCAGTGACTCGGGTGGTTGGGGCGAGCAGTACTTC. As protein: CASSDSGGWGEQYF.

In DNA, the CDR3 is TGCAGTTCTGTGGGGGTTAGGAACACTGAAGCTTTCTTT. Encoded protein: CSSVGVRNTEAFF. This sequence joins TRBV20-1 and TRBJ1-1, with a tentative D call TRBD1 (5 bases). The CDR3 spans 13 residues. Germline lookup yields CDR1 DFQATT and CDR2 SNEGSKA (reference sequence). V was trimmed by 8 bases and J by 1 base, leaving 14 bases between them.

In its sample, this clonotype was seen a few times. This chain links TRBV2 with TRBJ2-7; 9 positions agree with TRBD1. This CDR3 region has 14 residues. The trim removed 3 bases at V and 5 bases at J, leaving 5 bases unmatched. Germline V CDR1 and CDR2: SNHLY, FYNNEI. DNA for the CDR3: TGTGCCAGCAGTGAGAGGACAGGGGCCCACGAGCAGTACTTC. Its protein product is CASSERTGAHEQYF.

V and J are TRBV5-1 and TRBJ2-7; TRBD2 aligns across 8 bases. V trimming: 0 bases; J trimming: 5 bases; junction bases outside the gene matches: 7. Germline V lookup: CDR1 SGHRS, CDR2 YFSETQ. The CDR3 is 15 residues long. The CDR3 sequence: CASSLGPSGRDEQYF. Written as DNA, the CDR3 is TGCGCCAGCAGCTTGGGACCTAGCGGGCGGGACGAGCAGTACTTC.

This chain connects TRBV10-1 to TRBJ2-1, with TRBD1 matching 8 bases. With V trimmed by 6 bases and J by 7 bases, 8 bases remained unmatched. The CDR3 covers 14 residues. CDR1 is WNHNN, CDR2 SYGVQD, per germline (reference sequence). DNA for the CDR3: TGCGCCAGCAGCGATTCTAACAGGGGGAATGAGCAGTTCTTC. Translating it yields CASSDSNRGNEQFF.

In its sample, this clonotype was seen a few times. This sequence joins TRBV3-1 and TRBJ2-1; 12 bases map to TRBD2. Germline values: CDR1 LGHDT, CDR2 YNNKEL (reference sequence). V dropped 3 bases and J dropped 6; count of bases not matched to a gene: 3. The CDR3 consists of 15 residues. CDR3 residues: CASSQPGLAGNEQFF. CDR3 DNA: TGTGCCAGCAGCCAGCCGGGACTAGCGGGCAATGAGCAGTTCTTC.

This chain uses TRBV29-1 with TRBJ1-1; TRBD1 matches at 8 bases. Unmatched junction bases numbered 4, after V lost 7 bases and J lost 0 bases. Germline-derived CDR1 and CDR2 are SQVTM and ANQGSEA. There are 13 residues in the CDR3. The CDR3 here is CSADRVMNTEAFF. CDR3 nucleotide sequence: TGCAGCGCGGACAGGGTGATGAACACTGAAGCTTTCTTT.

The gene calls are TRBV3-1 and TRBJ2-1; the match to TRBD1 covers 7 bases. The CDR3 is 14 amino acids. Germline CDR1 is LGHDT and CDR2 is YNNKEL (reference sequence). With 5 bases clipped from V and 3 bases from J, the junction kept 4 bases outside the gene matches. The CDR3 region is CASSEGDSYNEQFF. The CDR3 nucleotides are TGTGCCAGCAGCGAAGGGGACAGCTACAATGAGCAGTTCTTC.